This T cell receptor (beta chain) derives from a study of blood T cell repertoires in COVID-19 (dated by TCRdb to 2018 to 2021). About the study as a whole: Samples from collaborators originated in the United States, Italy and Spain and spanned both the acute and convalescent phases of COVID-19. Sample metadata almost always included a de-identified subject ID, COVID-19 status, age in years and sex. The samples were drawn from two sources: the first 160 participants of the ongoing ImmuneRACE study, and 1,000 to 1,500 subjects contributed by 6 global collaborators. Where available, HLA class I and class II types were obtained from metadata supplied by the sample provider rather than from assay-based typing. A freely available public database, intended as a resource for researchers studying the immune response to SARS-CoV-2, is where the repertoires were released. Subjects who had been exposed to COVID-19, were actively infected with it, or had recovered from it provided the deeply sampled blood TCRbeta repertoires that made up the dataset. The material from the prospective study consisted of cDNA or gDNA derived from T cells, B-cell-depleted T cells, or PBMCs. General study outcomes and caveats: How much clinical and demographic metadata was included differed by source and by participant, and the metadata was provided uncurated.

The collaborating institutions used their own protocols to collect whole blood in K2EDTA tubes. Collaborator samples were shipped for TCRbeta analysis as frozen whole blood, isolated PBMCs, or DNA extracted from either sample type. TCRbeta CDR3 regions were amplified from genomic DNA using the immunoSEQ Assay, a bias-controlled multiplex PCR. In the paper's pipeline: Within the assay, amplification of reference gene primers was used to estimate how many nucleated cells each sample contained. To quantify the absolute abundance of each unique TCRbeta CDR3 rearrangement, sequence reads were collapsed and filtered. For each sample, productive Simpson clonality was calculated as the square root of Simpson's diversity index over productive rearrangements. What TCRdb holds here is the immuneACCESS table cut down to in-frame rearrangements. Part of the clones is not present; checked against another copy, under half of the missing clones reflect an unresolved V gene, and the others are unexplained. From that table come the V and J calls and clone size; the DNA was used to work out D and trimming. The sample data list over 350,000 clones, and roughly 89% of these were observed just once. Approximately 1.4% of the sample lies in the top ten.

This clone was detected only once. Which antigen it targets is not known. No qualities accompany the bases; no much larger clone lies one base away. The V end gives up 6 bases and the J end 2 bases, leaving 9 bases in the junction not matched to a gene. The germline V gene gives CDR1 as MNHEY and CDR2 as SVGAGI. Including the terminal cysteine and phenylalanine, the CDR3 comprises 15 residues. CDR3 DNA is the only sequence kept; it has 45 bases, read in frame from the first base. The V and J genes are TRBV6-5 and TRBJ1-2, and 7 junctional nucleotides match TRBD1. The origin of this receptor is a woman under 40 with active or convalescent COVID-19. The sample taken for sequencing was peripheral blood. In nucleotide form, the sequence is TGTGCCAGCAGGCGTCCGACAGGGATCAACTATGGCTACACCTTC. The translation is CASRRPTGINYGYTF.